This T cell receptor beta chain originates from a study of cytomegalovirus exposure and HLA in healthy donors. Whereas donors were nominally healthy upon sampling, unrecorded immune exposures were probable. General observations from the study: Sequencing had likely introduced a cluster of highly shared sequence variants as an artifact. Being indistinguishable, some V segments were excluded, TRBV6-2 and TRBV6-3 among them. Within an earlier analysis, most TCR beta V segments proved productive either about 87% or about 30% of the time.

With 60 Vbeta and 13 Jbeta primers, the PCR was carried out. TCRdb's copy holds only in-frame clones and misses some; the assay was immunoSEQ multiplex PCR. The data contain about 90,000 clones, less than 75% of them singletons. The length of the CDR3 is 11 residues. Trimming removed 4 bases at V and 6 bases at J, with 5 bases between. Germline V gives CDR1 ENHRY, CDR2 SYGVKD. Remarks on this clone: Its antigen is currently unknown.

Sequencing input: PBMCs. This sequence joins TRBV10-3 and TRBJ2-3, with D uncertain. The source of this sequence is a woman under 40 in good health and CMV-seropositive. The CDR3 DNA is TGTGCCATCAGTGCTTCCGATACGCAGTATTTT. It translates to CAISASDTQYF.